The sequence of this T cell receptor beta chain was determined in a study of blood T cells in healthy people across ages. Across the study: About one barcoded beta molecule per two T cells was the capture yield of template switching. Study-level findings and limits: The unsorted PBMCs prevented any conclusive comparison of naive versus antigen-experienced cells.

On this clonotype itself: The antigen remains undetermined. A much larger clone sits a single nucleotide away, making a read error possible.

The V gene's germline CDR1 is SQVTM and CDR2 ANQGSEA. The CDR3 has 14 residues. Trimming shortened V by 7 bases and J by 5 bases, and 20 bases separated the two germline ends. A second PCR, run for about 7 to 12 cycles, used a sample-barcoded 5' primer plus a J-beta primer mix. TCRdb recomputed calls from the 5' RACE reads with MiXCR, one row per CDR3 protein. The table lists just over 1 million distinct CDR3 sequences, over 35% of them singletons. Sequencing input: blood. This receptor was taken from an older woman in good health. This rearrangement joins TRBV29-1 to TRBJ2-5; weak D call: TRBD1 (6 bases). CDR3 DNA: TGCAGCGGGAGTCCCGAGACAGGTCAGGAGACCCAGTACTTC. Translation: CSGSPETGQETQYF.